Reported below is one T cell receptor (beta chain). Its antigen remains unidentified. The data belong to a study of blood T cells in healthy people across ages. Overall study findings and caveats: Donor CMV infection status was unknown, possibly confounding age-related changes in expanded clonotypes. Estimated diversity across one million T cells was deemed an underestimate. Comparison with aged donors showed that long-lived donors had more naive CD4+ cells and higher diversity.

Germline values: CDR1 DFQATT, CDR2 SNEGSKA (reference sequence). CDR3 length: 14 amino acids. With 0 bases removed from V and 2 bases from J, the gap between germline ends came to 11 bases. With a J-beta primer mix and a sample-barcoded 5' primer, a second PCR ran about 6 to 11 cycles. Every molecule of cDNA carried a tag from a template-switch adaptor with 12 random nucleotides. Each CDR3 protein is one row after TCRdb ran MiXCR on the 5' RACE reads. Of roughly 1,300,000 distinct CDR3 sequences detected, 45% to 70% appear once; the ten largest clones hold 5% to 7%. The V call is TRBV20-1, the J call TRBJ2-7, with D possibly being TRBD2 (6 bases). The specimen sequenced was blood. This receptor was obtained from a young man in good health. The CDR3 here is CSARDLASTYEQYF. CDR3 nucleotide sequence: TGCAGTGCTAGAGACCTAGCGAGTACCTACGAGCAGTACTTC.